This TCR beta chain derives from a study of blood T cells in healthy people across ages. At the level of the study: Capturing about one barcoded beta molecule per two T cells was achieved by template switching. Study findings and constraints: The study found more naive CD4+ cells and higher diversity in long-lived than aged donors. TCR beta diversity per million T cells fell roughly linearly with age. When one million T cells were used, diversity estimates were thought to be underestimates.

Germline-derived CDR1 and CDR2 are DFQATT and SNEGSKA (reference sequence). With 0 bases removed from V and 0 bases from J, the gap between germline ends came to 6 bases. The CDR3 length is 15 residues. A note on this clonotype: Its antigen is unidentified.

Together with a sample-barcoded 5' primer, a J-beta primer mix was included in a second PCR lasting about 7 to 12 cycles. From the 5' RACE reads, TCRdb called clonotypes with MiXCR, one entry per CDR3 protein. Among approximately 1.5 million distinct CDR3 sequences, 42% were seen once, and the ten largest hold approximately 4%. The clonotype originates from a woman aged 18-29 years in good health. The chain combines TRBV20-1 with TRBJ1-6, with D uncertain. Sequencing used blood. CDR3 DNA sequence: TGCAGTGCTAGAGAGGCGAGCTCCTATAATTCACCCCTCCACTTT. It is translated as CSAREASSYNSPLHF.